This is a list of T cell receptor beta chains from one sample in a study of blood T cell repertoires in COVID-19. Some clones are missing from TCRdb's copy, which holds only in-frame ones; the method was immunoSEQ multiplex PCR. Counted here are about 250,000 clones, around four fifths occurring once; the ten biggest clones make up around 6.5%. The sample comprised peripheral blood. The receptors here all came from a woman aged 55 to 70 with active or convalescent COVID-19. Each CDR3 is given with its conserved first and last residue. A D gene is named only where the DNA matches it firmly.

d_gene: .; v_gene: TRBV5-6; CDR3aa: CASSPGSAYNEQFF
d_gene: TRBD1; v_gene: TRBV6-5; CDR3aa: CASKRDRGNYGYTF
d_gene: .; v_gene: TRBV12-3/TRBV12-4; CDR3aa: CASNMGNQPQHF
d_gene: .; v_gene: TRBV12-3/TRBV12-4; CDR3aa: CASSPRNYNEQFF
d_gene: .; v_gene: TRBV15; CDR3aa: CATSRARDYSGNTIYF
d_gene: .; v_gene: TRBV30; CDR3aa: CAWSVRAVVAFF
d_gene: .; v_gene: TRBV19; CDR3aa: CASSIGGNRGNQPQHF
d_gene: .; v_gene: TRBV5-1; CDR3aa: CASSLASSSYNSPLHF
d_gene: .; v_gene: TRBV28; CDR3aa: CASSLYSDTDTQYF
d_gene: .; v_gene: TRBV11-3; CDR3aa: CASSPRDEQFF
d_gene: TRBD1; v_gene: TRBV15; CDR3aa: CATSIRQGQETQYF
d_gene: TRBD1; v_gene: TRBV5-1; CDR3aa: CASSTTGAQETQYF
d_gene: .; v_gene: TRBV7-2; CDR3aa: CASSQRFSSYNEQFF
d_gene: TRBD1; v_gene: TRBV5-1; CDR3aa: CASSLTTGATEAFF
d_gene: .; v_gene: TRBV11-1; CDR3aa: CASSSLWTVNTGELFF
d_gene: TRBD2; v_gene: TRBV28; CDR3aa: CASSWRGGHTGELFF
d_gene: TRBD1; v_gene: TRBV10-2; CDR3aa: CASSESGDRGDF
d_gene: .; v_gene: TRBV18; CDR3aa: CASSPSPGSYGYTF
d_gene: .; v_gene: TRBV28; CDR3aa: CASSVGGLQPQHF
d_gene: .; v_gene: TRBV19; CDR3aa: CASSILPRDNEQFF
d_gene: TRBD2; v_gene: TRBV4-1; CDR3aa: CASSRAGGNTDTQYF
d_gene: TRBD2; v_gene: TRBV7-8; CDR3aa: CASSSLAGGSVNEQFF
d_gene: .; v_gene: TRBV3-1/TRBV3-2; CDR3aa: CASRSRGRPDTQYF
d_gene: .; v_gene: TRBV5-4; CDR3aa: CASSFGGRGYRETGELFF
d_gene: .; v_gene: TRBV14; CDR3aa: CASSPAGRQETQYF
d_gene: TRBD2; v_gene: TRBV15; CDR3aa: CATSPSGVSGGPSSYNEQFF
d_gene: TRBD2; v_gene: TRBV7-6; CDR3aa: CASSLVWTSGDNEQFF
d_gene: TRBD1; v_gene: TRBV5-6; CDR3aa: CASSLRDRESGELFF
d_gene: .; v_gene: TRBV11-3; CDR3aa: CASSLTPNTEAFF
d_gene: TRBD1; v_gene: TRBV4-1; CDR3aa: CASSPRQGAGTEAFF